Below, 23 T cell receptor beta chains from the same sample are listed, as sequenced in a study of blood T cell repertoires in COVID-19. TCRdb keeps only in-frame clones here, not all; method: immunoSEQ multiplex PCR. The repertoire holds roughly 210,000 clones, with roughly 84% as singletons. Material: peripheral blood. The receptors originated from a woman older than 75 with COVID-19, enrolled during active disease.

V gene TRBV7-8 combines with J gene TRBJ1-5; 11 nucleotides align to TRBD1. The CDR3 covers 15 residues. Germline-derived CDR1 and CDR2 are SGHVS and FQNEAQ. V shed 1 base, J shed 5 bases, and the junction held 1 base outside the gene matches. This CDR3 reads CASSLGTGGDQPQHF. CDR3 coding DNA: TGTGCCAGCAGCTTAGGGACAGGGGGCGATCAGCCCCAGCATTTT.

The chain recombines TRBV5-5 with TRBJ1-3; tentative D call: TRBD1 (5 bases). Trimming took off 4 bases at V and 3 bases at J, with 14 bases between the two ends. CDR3 size: 15 residues. Germline V CDR1 and CDR2: SGHKS, YYEKEE (reference sequence). The CDR3 DNA reads TGTGCCAGCAGCGTTCTCGGGGGGGATGGAAACACCATATATTTT. Protein: CASSVLGGDGNTIYF.

This chain uses TRBV5-5 with TRBJ2-7, with D uncertain. Germline CDR1 is SGHKS and CDR2 is YYEKEE (reference sequence). Trimming left V 1 base short and J 3 bases short, with 14 bases between. The CDR3 loop spans 15 amino acids. CDR3 sequence reads: CASSLNVQAYYEQYF. The CDR3 DNA is TGTGCCAGCAGCTTGAACGTCCAGGCCTACTACGAGCAGTACTTC.

The rearrangement uses TRBV6-5 and TRBJ2-5, with a weak D call TRBD1 (6 bases). V lost 7 bases and J 2 bases, leaving 17 bases between the germline ends. This CDR3 is built from 15 residues. CDR1 MNHEY and CDR2 SVGAGI come from the germline V gene. CDR3 sequence reads: CASKGFGGRQETQYF. CDR3 nucleotides: TGTGCCAGCAAGGGGTTTGGGGGCCGTCAAGAGACCCAGTACTTC.

The chain uses TRBV7-2 and TRBJ2-5, with D perhaps matching TRBD1 (5 bases). CDR1 and CDR2 from the germline V gene are SGHTA and FQGNSA. V gave up 1 base and J gave up 5 bases, with 14 bases separating them. This CDR3 comprises 15 residues. Here the CDR3 DNA reads TGTGCCAGCAGCTTAGTTGGGGCAGTCAAGGAGACCCAGTACTTC. Residues: CASSLVGAVKETQYF.

The chain recombines TRBV3-1 (or the pseudogene TRBV3-2) with TRBJ1-1, with D possibly being TRBD1 (5 bases). V was clipped by 5 bases and J by 3 bases, with 10 bases between them. Germline loops: CDR1 LGHDT, CDR2 YNNKEL (reference sequence). The CDR3 spans 13 residues. CDR3 loop: CASSTRQYTEAFF. DNA of the CDR3: TGTGCCAGCAGCACCCGACAGTACACTGAAGCTTTCTTT.

This chain links TRBV6-5 with TRBJ1-3, with TRBD1 identical over 7 bases. The V gene end was trimmed by 4 bases and the J gene end by 0 bases; junction bases not matched to a gene: 3. The CDR3 totals 15 residues. Germline loops: CDR1 MNHEY, CDR2 SVGAGI. CDR3 in amino acids: CASSLGDSSGNTIYF. DNA for the CDR3: TGTGCCAGCAGTTTAGGGGACAGCTCTGGAAACACCATATATTTT.

The gene calls are TRBV5-1 and TRBJ2-5; 8 bases fit TRBD1. This CDR3 is 14 amino acids long. J was trimmed by 5 bases and V by 4 bases; bases with no gene match: 7. Germline CDR1 is SGHRS and CDR2 is YFSETQ. For the CDR3, the DNA is TGCGCCAGCAGCCCCGGGACAGGTCGGGAGACCCAGTACTTC. Its translation is CASSPGTGRETQYF.

The chain combines TRBV6-6 with TRBJ1-2, with D tentatively TRBD1 (6 bases). The V end was cut by 11 bases, the J end by 2 bases, with 12 bases between. The CDR3 is made up of 12 amino acids. CDR1 MNHNY and CDR2 SVGAGI come from the germline V gene (reference sequence). In DNA, the CDR3 is TGTGCCGTCCGGACAGCGAACTATGGCTACACCTTC. Amino acids: CAVRTANYGYTF.

This chain joins TRBV6-2 or TRBV6-3 and TRBJ2-7, with 12 bases aligning to TRBD2. CDR3 size: 15 residues. V dropped 5 bases and J dropped 1; count of bases not matched to a gene: 3. Germline CDR1 and CDR2: MNHEY and SVGEGT. The chain's CDR3 is CASSIGTSGSYEQYF. In nucleotides, the CDR3 is TGTGCCAGCAGTATTGGGACTAGCGGGTCCTACGAGCAGTACTTC.

This chain joins TRBV24-1 and TRBJ1-5, with 8 bases lining up with TRBD1. Trimming removed 7 bases from V and 3 bases from J; junction bases left unmatched: 4. The CDR3 has 14 residues. In germline, CDR1 is KGHDR, CDR2 SFDVKD. The CDR3 nucleotides are TGTGCCACCAGAGGACAGGGAGACAATCAGCCCCAGCATTTT. This gives the protein CATRGQGDNQPQHF.

J is TRBJ1-1 and V is TRBV5-4; D uncertain. Germline V gives CDR1 SGHNT, CDR2 YYREEE (reference sequence). V dropped 2 bases and J dropped 2 bases, with 7 bases sitting between them. This CDR3 spans 13 amino acids. The DNA for the CDR3 is TGTGCCAGCAGCTTTTCAGTTAACACTGAAGCTTTCTTT. This sequence encodes CASSFSVNTEAFF.

The J gene is TRBJ2-1, the V gene TRBV12-3 or TRBV12-4; TRBD1 might be the D (5 bases). The CDR3 length is 13 residues. Trimming took 2 bases from V and 9 from J, leaving 11 bases between them. Here the CDR3 DNA reads TGTGCCAGCAGTTTAAAGGGGTCGGGTGAGCAGTTCTTC. Protein sequence: CASSLKGSGEQFF.

The chain joins TRBV28 to TRBJ1-1, with unresolved D. V lost 1 base and J 11 bases, leaving 11 bases between the germline ends. Germline CDR1 is MDHEN and CDR2 is SYDVKM. There are 12 residues in the CDR3. The CDR3 sequence is CASSLYAVVAFF. The CDR3 bases are TGTGCCAGCAGTTTATACGCGGTTGTGGCTTTCTTT.

V usage is TRBV28 and J usage is TRBJ1-1; D is uncertain. Germline-derived CDR1 and CDR2 are MDHEN and SYDVKM. Trimming took 2 bases from V and 6 from J, leaving 13 bases between them. The CDR3 covers 14 residues. CDR3: CASSLLGLGAEAFF. CDR3 in DNA: TGTGCCAGCAGTTTACTGGGCCTTGGCGCTGAAGCTTTCTTT.

This sequence joins TRBV14 and TRBJ1-1; D may be TRBD1 (6 bases). Germline CDR1 reads SGHDN; CDR2 reads FVKESK. The CDR3 spans 14 residues. V lost 0 bases to trimming and J lost 4 bases, with 9 bases between them. The CDR3 loop reads CASSQDRGGTEAFF. The DNA for the CDR3 is TGTGCCAGCAGCCAAGATAGGGGGGGCACTGAAGCTTTCTTT.

V is TRBV19 and J is TRBJ1-2, with 8 bases lining up with TRBD1. Trimming took 4 bases from V and 4 from J; bases not matched to a gene: 8. CDR3 length: 15 residues. Germline V CDR1 and CDR2: LNHDA, SQIVND (reference sequence). Written as DNA, the CDR3 is TGTGCCAGTAGTAAAGATGGGACAGGCCTCTATGGCTACACCTTC. Protein sequence: CASSKDGTGLYGYTF.

The rearrangement links TRBV28 to TRBJ1-3; D remains unclear. The CDR3 covers 15 residues. CDR1 is MDHEN, CDR2 SYDVKM, per germline. Trimming shortened V by 5 bases and J by 1 base, and 12 bases separated the two germline ends. The CDR3 loop is CASSRRLGSGNTIYF. The CDR3 DNA sequence: TGTGCCAGCAGTCGCAGACTCGGTTCTGGAAACACCATATATTTT.

The chain links TRBV2 to TRBJ2-2; D gene ambiguous. The CDR3 runs to 14 residues. Germline-derived CDR1 and CDR2 are SNHLY and FYNNEI. Deletions cut 7 bases from V and 1 base from J, with 10 bases between. This CDR3 is CASKIKQNTGELFF. The DNA of the CDR3 is TGTGCCAGCAAGATAAAACAGAACACCGGGGAGCTGTTTTTT.

The chain couples TRBV19 to TRBJ2-3, with 8 bases matching TRBD2. The CDR3 has 14 residues. Losses at the gene ends were 6 bases for V and 3 bases for J; bases not matched to a gene: 5. CDR1 is LNHDA and CDR2 is SQIVND in the germline V gene (reference sequence). In DNA, the CDR3 is TGTGCCAGTAGCGCGGGGGGACGTACAGATACGCAGTATTTT. Translated: CASSAGGRTDTQYF. Together with reference TRBV19 and TRBJ2-3, the CDR3 gives the full variable domain: DGGITQSPKYLFRKEGQNVTLSCEQNLNHDAMYWYRQDPGQGLRLIYYSQIVNDFQKGDIAEGYSVSREKKESFPLTVTSAQKNPTAFYLCASSAGGRTDTQYFGPGTRLTVL.

This chain uses TRBV9 with TRBJ2-5; 11 bases match TRBD2. The V gene's germline CDR1 is SGDLS and CDR2 YYNGEE. V lost 3 bases and J lost 5; bases outside the gene matches: 9. CDR3 length: 16 residues. DNA for the CDR3: TGTGCCAGCAGCGAGGTAGCGGGGGGGCCTTGGGAGACCCAGTACTTC. Translating gives CASSEVAGGPWETQYF.

J is TRBJ2-2 and V is TRBV27, with TRBD1 matching 8 bases. Germline trimming cut 5 bases from V and 2 bases from J; bases unmatched to any gene: 4. CDR1 is MNHEY and CDR2 is SMNVEV in the germline V gene (reference sequence). The CDR3 spans 15 residues. Here the CDR3 reads CASSGTGVNTGELFF. CDR3 nucleotide sequence: TGTGCCAGCAGTGGGACAGGTGTAAACACCGGGGAGCTGTTTTTT.

The genes are TRBV2 and TRBJ2-2, with D tentatively TRBD2 (5 bases). The CDR3 consists of 13 residues. In germline, CDR1 is SNHLY, CDR2 FYNNEI. Trimming took 6 bases from V and 3 from J, leaving 8 bases between them. Here the CDR3 reads CASRTDYTGELFF. CDR3 sequence (DNA): TGTGCCAGCAGGACGGACTACACCGGGGAGCTGTTTTTT.